Presented here are 5 T cell receptor beta chains from one specimen sequenced in a study of T cell repertoires in cytomegalovirus infection. These receptors have no known antigen. TCRdb processed the reads anew with MiXCR; each CDR3 protein has one entry. The data contain roughly 730,000 distinct CDR3 sequences, around a third of them singletons. Source: cultured PBMCs, taken from culture after CMV antigen stimulation. All receptors come from a human donor in good health (CMV status not recorded). Some clones in this sample may be carry-over from other donors' samples.

The V and J genes are TRBV6-5 and TRBJ2-6; tentative D call: TRBD1 (5 bases). The length of the CDR3 is 20 residues. V shed 0 bases and J shed 1 base, with 19 bases lying between them. Germline CDR1 and CDR2: MNHEY and SVGAGI. CDR3 DNA sequence: TGTGCCAGCAGTTACTCCGTCGACAGACTTGAGCCTTCTGGGGCCAACGTCCTGACTTTC. This codes for CASSYSVDRLEPSGANVLTF.

This chain connects TRBV11-2 to TRBJ2-6, with D uncertain. Germline-derived CDR1 and CDR2 are SGHAT and FQNNGV. Trimming removed 5 bases at V and 0 bases at J, with 8 bases between. The CDR3 is 15 amino acids. This CDR3 reads CASSQRDSGANVLTF. CDR3 coding DNA: TGTGCCAGCAGCCAAAGGGACTCTGGGGCCAACGTCCTGACTTTC. Using reference TRBV11-2 and TRBJ2-6 for the parts outside the CDR3, the full variable domain is EAGVAQSPRYKIIEKRQSVAFWCNPISGHATLYWYQQILGQGPKLLIQFQNNGVVDDSQLPKDRFSAERLKGVDSTLKIQPAKLEDSAVYLCASSQRDSGANVLTFGAGSRLTVL.

This clonotype was recorded at least ten times. This chain joins TRBV7-2 and TRBJ2-1, with 11 bases that match TRBD2. Germline CDR1 reads SGHTA; CDR2 reads FQGNSA. The CDR3 is made up of 17 amino acids. V lost 1 base, J lost 7 bases, and 9 bases stayed unmatched. CDR3 region: CASSLVSSGGPTNEQFF. The CDR3, as DNA: TGTGCCAGCAGCTTAGTTTCTAGCGGGGGGCCAACGAATGAGCAGTTCTTC.

The chain uses TRBV4-1 and TRBJ2-5, with TRBD2 identical over 8 bases. Germline trimming cut 1 base from V and 5 bases from J; bases unmatched to any gene: 6. This CDR3 has 15 amino acids. Germline CDR1 reads MGHRA; CDR2 reads YSYEKL. CDR3 sequence (DNA): TGCGCCAGCAGCCAAGGGACTAGCAACGCCGAGACCCAGTACTTC. Translated: CASSQGTSNAETQYF.

This clonotype was observed once. The V and J genes are TRBV5-6 and TRBJ2-7, with 12 bases matching TRBD1. The V gene's germline CDR1 is SGHDT and CDR2 YYEEEE. The CDR3 runs 16 residues. V was pared by 4 bases and J by 5 bases, with 10 bases of the junction left unmatched. The chain's CDR3 is CASSPRGTGGWDEQYF. DNA for the CDR3: TGTGCCAGCAGCCCCCGTGGGACAGGGGGCTGGGACGAGCAGTACTTC. The full variable domain, in which reference TRBV5-6 and TRBJ2-7 provide the parts outside the CDR3, is DAGVTQSPTHLIKTRGQQVTLRCSPKSGHDTVSWYQQALGQGPQFIFQYYEEEERQRGNFPDRFSGHQFPNYSSELNVNALLLGDSALYLCASSPRGTGGWDEQYFGPGTRLTVT.